The sequence of this T cell receptor (beta chain) was determined in a study of PD-1 blockade in classical Hodgkin lymphoma. Study information: Every 2 weeks, patients got 3 mg/kg intravenous nivolumab. Points from the study as a whole: Differences between repertoires have undefined causes, possibly disease activity or prior therapy.

The repertoire was sequenced with immunoSEQ multiplex PCR; TCRdb's copy has only in-frame clones and lacks some. The data hold tens of thousands of clones, with 70% to 90% observed a single time. The V end was cut by 4 bases, the J end by 2 bases, with 13 bases between. This CDR3 region has 15 residues. Germline lookup yields CDR1 SGHRS and CDR2 YFSETQ. The time point here: cycle 4 day 1 (C4D1), after more than 5 weeks of nivolumab. All patients relapsed after autologous stem cell transplantation, and brentuximab vedotin exposure varied. As concerns this clone: Its matching antigen is unknown.

The chain uses TRBV5-1 and TRBJ2-1; perhaps TRBD2 as D (6 bases). Here the sequenced sample was peripheral blood mononuclear cells (PBMCs), taken before the fourth cycle of nivolumab. The TCR comes from a human donor with classical Hodgkin lymphoma. The CDR3 sequence: CASSIPAGTYNEQFF. The CDR3 coding sequence is TGCGCCAGCAGCATCCCAGCGGGTACCTACAATGAGCAGTTCTTC.